The 25 T cell receptor beta chains reported below all come from one sample, sequenced in a study of T-cell reconstitution after alpha-beta-depleted transplantation in children. Unique molecular identifiers tagged the TCRbeta library. A single record per CDR3 protein comes from TCRdb applying MiXCR to the PCR reads. Seen here are 90,000 to 120,000 distinct CDR3 sequences, 5.5% to 7% observed once, and the top ten hold approximately 23%. The sample was PBMCs, mostly from graft donor cells, taken 360 days after TCRalphabeta/CD19-depleted stem cell transplant. The receptors here all came from a male patient aged 2-15 years who had a stem cell transplant for acute lymphoblastic leukemia, so the T cells may come from the graft donor.

This clonotype was observed at least ten times. The chain is built from TRBV4-3 and TRBJ1-5; a possible D gene is TRBD1 (5 bases). This CDR3 region has 15 residues. CDR1 and CDR2 from the germline V gene are LGHNA and YSLEER. V shed 0 bases and J shed 6 bases, with 12 bases lying between them. This chain's CDR3 is CASSQDRRGSQPQHF. The CDR3 DNA reads as TGCGCCAGCAGCCAAGATAGAAGGGGCAGTCAGCCCCAGCATTTT.

This clonotype occurred many times. The chain employs TRBV7-2 and TRBJ2-3, with a weak D call TRBD1 (6 bases). Looked up from germline, CDR1 is SGHTA and CDR2 is FQGNSA. The CDR3 contains 15 residues. Trimming shortened V by 4 bases and J by 1 base, and 12 bases separated the two germline ends. The CDR3 loop is CASSSHRVRTDTQYF. The CDR3 nucleotides read TGTGCCAGCAGCTCCCACAGGGTCCGCACAGATACGCAGTATTTT.

This clonotype was observed at least ten times. V usage is TRBV7-2 and J usage is TRBJ2-3; weak D call: TRBD2 (6 bases). Germline CDR1 reads SGHTA; CDR2 reads FQGNSA. The CDR3 is 15 residues long. Trimming removed 1 base from V and 2 bases from J, with 10 bases in between. CDR3: CASSLGRGTTDTQYF. Here the CDR3 DNA reads TGTGCCAGCAGCTTAGGTCGGGGGACCACAGATACGCAGTATTTT.

This clonotype was seen many times. CDR3 amino acids: CASNGNTEAFF. CDR3 in DNA: TGCGCCAGCAACGGGAACACTGAAGCTTTCTTT. The J gene is TRBJ1-1, the V gene TRBV5-1, with D uncertain. V lost 6 bases, J lost 1 base, and 4 bases lay in between. Looked up from germline, CDR1 is SGHRS and CDR2 is YFSETQ. The CDR3 totals 11 residues.

This clonotype was seen many times. The chain combines TRBV13 with TRBJ2-7, with D possibly matching TRBD1 (5 bases). There are 14 residues in the CDR3. V was shortened by 5 bases and J by 4 bases, with 15 bases between the two germline ends. Germline CDR1 is PRHDT and CDR2 is FYEKMQ (reference sequence). CDR3 coding DNA: TGTGCCAGCAGCCTCCCACAGGCGGTTTACGAGCAGTACTTC. Protein product: CASSLPQAVYEQYF. The full variable domain, with the rest looked up from reference TRBV13 and TRBJ2-7, is AAGVIQSPRHLIKEKRETATLKCYPIPRHDTVYWYQQGPGQDPQFLISFYEKMQSDKGSIPDRFSAQQFSDYHSELNMSSLELGDSALYFCASSLPQAVYEQYFGPGTRLTVT.

This clonotype was detected many times. The chain has TRBV2 and TRBJ2-5; no reliable D call. Per the germline V gene, CDR1 is SNHLY and CDR2 is FYNNEI. V lost 8 bases, J lost 5 bases, and 6 bases lay in between. The CDR3 has 10 amino acids. The CDR3, as DNA: TGTGCCAGCCTCCAGGAGACCCAGTACTTC. This sequence encodes CASLQETQYF.

The sample holds a few counts of this clonotype. The chain employs TRBV7-9 and TRBJ2-7; 7 nucleotides agree with TRBD1. The CDR3 sequence is 16 residues long. Trimming took 2 bases from V and 0 from J; bases not matched to a gene: 7. Germline lookup yields CDR1 SEHNR and CDR2 FQNEAQ (reference sequence). The CDR3 sequence is CASSLKPGTVSYEQYF. In DNA form, the CDR3 reads TGTGCCAGCAGCTTAAAGCCCGGGACAGTCTCCTACGAGCAGTACTTC.

A few counts support this clonotype. The CDR3 sequence: CASSFRSYEQYF. The DNA of the CDR3 is TGTGCCAGCAGCTTCAGATCCTACGAGCAGTACTTC. The chain has TRBV7-9 and TRBJ2-7, with unresolved D. Trimming removed 3 bases at V and 1 base at J, with 4 bases between. Looked up from germline, CDR1 is SEHNR and CDR2 is FQNEAQ (reference sequence). This CDR3 is built from 12 residues.

On this clonotype: A much larger clone differs by one base, so this may be a read error. The chain combines TRBV4-2 with TRBJ2-2; D gene unclear. The CDR3 spans 16 residues. Germline-derived CDR1 and CDR2 are LGHNA and YNFKEQ. CDR3 bases: TGTGCCAGCAGCCAAGGCGCCGGGTTACCCACCGTGGAGCTGTTTTTT. This translates into CASSQGAGLPTVELFF.

The V and J genes are TRBV6-4 and TRBJ2-3; D uncertain. There are 14 residues in the CDR3. Looked up from germline, CDR1 is MRHNA and CDR2 is SNTAGT. V was shortened by 7 bases and J by 0 bases, with 11 bases between the two germline ends. CDR3 protein: CASKARTSTDTQYF. The CDR3 nucleotides are TGTGCCAGCAAGGCCCGCACTAGCACAGATACGCAGTATTTT.

The genes are TRBV20-1 and TRBJ2-3; 13 nucleotides align to TRBD2. The CDR3 is 15 amino acids. Trimming removed 5 bases from V and 4 bases from J; junction bases left unmatched: 6. CDR1 and CDR2 from the germline V gene are DFQATT and SNEGSKA (reference sequence). Here the CDR3 reads CSAGGLAGTADTQYF. The CDR3 DNA reads TGCAGTGCTGGGGGACTAGCGGGGACCGCAGATACGCAGTATTTT.

This clonotype was found many times. The CDR3 spells CASSLFTNRANGYTF. The CDR3, as DNA: TGTGCCAGCAGCTTATTCACGAACAGGGCTAATGGCTACACCTTC. This chain connects TRBV7-9 to TRBJ1-2; D possibly corresponds to TRBD1 (6 bases). Germline V gene data show CDR1 as SEHNR and CDR2 as FQNEAQ (reference sequence). This CDR3 region has 15 residues. V was shortened by 2 bases and J by 6 bases, with 16 bases between the two germline ends. Based on the CDR3 plus reference TRBV7-9 and TRBJ1-2, the full variable domain is DTGVSQNPRHKITKRGQNVTFRCDPISEHNRLYWYRQTLGQGPEFLTYFQNEAQLEKSRLLSDRFSAERPKGSFSTLEIQRTEQGDSAMYLCASSLFTNRANGYTFGSGTRLTVV.

At least ten counts were recorded for this clonotype. The CDR3 region has the DNA TGTGCCAGCAGCCATAATTCACCCCTCCACTTT. Its protein is CASSHNSPLHF. The chain joins TRBV7-9 to TRBJ1-6; D is unresolved. This CDR3 is built from 11 residues. V was shortened by 5 bases and J by 5 bases, with 1 base between the two germline ends. CDR1 is SEHNR and CDR2 is FQNEAQ in the germline V gene (reference sequence).

The chain carries TRBV29-1 and TRBJ1-2, with 7 bases lining up with TRBD1. CDR1 SQVTM and CDR2 ANQGSEA come from the germline V gene. V lost 5 bases, J lost 8 bases, and 11 bases stayed unmatched. The CDR3 has 13 residues. Here the CDR3 reads CSVPFDRVRGYTF. DNA of the CDR3: TGCAGCGTTCCTTTCGACAGGGTGAGAGGCTACACCTTC.

This clonotype showed up many times. The chain links TRBV3-1 to TRBJ2-1; perhaps TRBD1 as D (6 bases). This CDR3 spans 15 amino acids. V dropped 0 bases and J dropped 3 bases, with 9 bases sitting between them. CDR1 is LGHDT, CDR2 YNNKEL, per germline (reference sequence). CDR3 in DNA: TGTGCCAGCAGCCAAGATCCAGGGGTCTACAATGAGCAGTTCTTC. Translation: CASSQDPGVYNEQFF.

This clonotype was found a few times. The CDR3 DNA reads as TGTGCCAGCAGCGTAGGGGACACCAATTCACCCCTCCACTTT. Translation gives CASSVGDTNSPLHF. This chain uses TRBV9 with TRBJ1-6; maybe TRBD1 (6 bases). Germline loops: CDR1 SGDLS, CDR2 YYNGEE. Between the trimmed V and J ends, which lost 0 bases and 7 bases, there was a span of 8 bases. This CDR3 is built from 14 residues.

This clonotype was counted many times. V is TRBV5-1 and J is TRBJ2-1; no clear D. CDR3 length equals 16 residues. Per germline, CDR1 SGHRS and CDR2 YFSETQ. V lost 0 bases to trimming and J lost 5 bases, with 15 bases between them. The CDR3 nucleotides read TGCGCCAGCAGCTTGGCCCTGGTAGTACAGAACAATGAGCAGTTCTTC. Amino acids: CASSLALVVQNNEQFF.

This clonotype came up many times. The chain combines TRBV12-3 or TRBV12-4 with TRBJ1-2; D is ambiguous. V was shortened by 2 bases and J by 0 bases, with 13 bases between the two germline ends. This CDR3 is built from 16 residues. In DNA, the CDR3 is TGTGCCAGCAGTTTAAACGTGGTGGTCTCTAACTATGGCTACACCTTC. Translating gives CASSLNVVVSNYGYTF.

The V gene is TRBV7-8, the J gene TRBJ2-3; the D is unclear. This CDR3 has 12 residues. The germline V gene encodes CDR1 SGHVS and CDR2 FQNEAQ. The V end was cut by 5 bases, the J end by 6 bases, with 9 bases between. The CDR3: CASSQGWDTQYF. DNA for the CDR3: TGTGCCAGCAGCCAAGGTTGGGATACGCAGTATTTT.

Ten or more counts support this clonotype. The CDR3: CASKGRVYEQYF. CDR3 in DNA: TGTGCCAGCAAAGGCAGGGTCTACGAGCAGTACTTC. The chain joins TRBV2 to TRBJ2-7, with D tentatively TRBD1 (5 bases). CDR1 and CDR2 (germline): SNHLY, FYNNEI. The CDR3 is made up of 12 amino acids. Trimming pared 7 bases from V and 3 bases from J, leaving 10 bases between.

The chain links TRBV6-5 to TRBJ2-2; 7 nucleotides match TRBD2. Germline V lookup: CDR1 MNHEY, CDR2 SVGAGI. The V and J ends lost 4 bases and 8 bases, in that order; junction bases with no gene match: 10. The CDR3 consists of 15 residues. For the CDR3, the DNA is TGTGCCAGCAGTTCCCCGGACTTGGGGGGGGGGGAGCTGTTTTTT. Translated, it gives CASSSPDLGGGELFF.

This clonotype was detected a few times. The rearrangement links TRBV4-3 to TRBJ2-7, with 8 bases lining up with TRBD2. Germline lookup yields CDR1 LGHNA and CDR2 YSLEER. The CDR3 extends over 19 amino acids. The J segment lost 4 bases and the V segment lost 0 bases, leaving 17 bases of the junction unmatched. The CDR3 spells CASSQDLWLAGEGRYEQYF. As DNA, the CDR3 is TGCGCCAGCAGCCAAGATCTTTGGCTAGCGGGCGAGGGTAGGTACGAGCAGTACTTC.

The rearrangement joins TRBV19 to TRBJ2-1; no definite D call. In germline, CDR1 is LNHDA, CDR2 SQIVND (reference sequence). V gave up 5 bases and J gave up 10 bases, with 12 bases separating them. CDR3 length: 12 amino acids. This CDR3 reads CASSSRPTEQFF. CDR3 nucleotide sequence: TGTGCCAGTAGTTCCCGACCCACAGAGCAGTTCTTC.

V is TRBV28 and J is TRBJ2-3; 9 nucleotides agree with TRBD2. With 0 bases clipped from V and 5 bases from J, the junction kept 6 bases outside the gene matches. CDR1 and CDR2 from the germline V gene are MDHEN and SYDVKM. This CDR3 has 16 residues. CDR3 region: CASSLWASGEGDTQYF. CDR3 nucleotides: TGTGCCAGCAGTTTATGGGCTAGCGGGGAGGGAGATACGCAGTATTTT.

The V gene is TRBV5-1, the J gene TRBJ1-2; no firm D call. The CDR3 totals 13 residues. Germline-derived CDR1 and CDR2 are SGHRS and YFSETQ. V was trimmed by 4 bases and J by 3 bases, leaving 10 bases between them. The CDR3: CASSPTGYYGYTF. The CDR3, as DNA: TGCGCCAGCAGCCCCACCGGATACTATGGCTACACCTTC.